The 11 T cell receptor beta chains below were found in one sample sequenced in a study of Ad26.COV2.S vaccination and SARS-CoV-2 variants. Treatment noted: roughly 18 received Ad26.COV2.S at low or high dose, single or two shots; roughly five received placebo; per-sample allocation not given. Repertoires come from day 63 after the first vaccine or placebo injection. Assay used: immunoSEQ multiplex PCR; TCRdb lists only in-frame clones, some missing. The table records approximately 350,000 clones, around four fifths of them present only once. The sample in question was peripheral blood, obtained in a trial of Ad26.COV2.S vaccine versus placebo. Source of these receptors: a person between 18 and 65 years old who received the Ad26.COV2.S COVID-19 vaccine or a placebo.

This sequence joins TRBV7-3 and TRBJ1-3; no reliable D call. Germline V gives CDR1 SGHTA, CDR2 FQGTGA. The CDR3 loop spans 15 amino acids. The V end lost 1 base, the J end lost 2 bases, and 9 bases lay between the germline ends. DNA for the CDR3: TGTGCCAGCAGCTTAAGTCCGGTACCTGGAAACACCATATATTTT. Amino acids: CASSLSPVPGNTIYF.

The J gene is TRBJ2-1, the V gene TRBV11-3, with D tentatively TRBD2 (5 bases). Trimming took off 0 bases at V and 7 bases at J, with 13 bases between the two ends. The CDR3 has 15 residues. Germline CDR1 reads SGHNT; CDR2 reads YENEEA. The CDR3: CASSLELVGVNEQFF. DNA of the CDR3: TGTGCCAGCAGCTTAGAACTAGTTGGGGTGAATGAGCAGTTCTTC.

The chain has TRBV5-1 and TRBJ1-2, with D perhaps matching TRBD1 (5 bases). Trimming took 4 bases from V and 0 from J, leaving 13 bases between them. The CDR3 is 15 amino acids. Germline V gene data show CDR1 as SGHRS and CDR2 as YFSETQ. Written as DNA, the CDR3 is TGCGCCAGCAGCACCGGGACGGCCACTAACTATGGCTACACCTTC. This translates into CASSTGTATNYGYTF.

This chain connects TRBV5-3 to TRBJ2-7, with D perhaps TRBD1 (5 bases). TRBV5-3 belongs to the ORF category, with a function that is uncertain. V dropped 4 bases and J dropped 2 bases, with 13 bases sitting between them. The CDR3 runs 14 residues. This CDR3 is CARSGWGSPYEQYF. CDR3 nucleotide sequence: TGTGCCAGAAGCGGGTGGGGCAGCCCCTACGAGCAGTACTTC.

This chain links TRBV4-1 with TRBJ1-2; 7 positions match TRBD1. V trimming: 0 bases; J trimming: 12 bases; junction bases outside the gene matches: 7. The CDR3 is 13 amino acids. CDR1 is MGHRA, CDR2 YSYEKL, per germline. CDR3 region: CASSQDTHRGNTF. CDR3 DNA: TGCGCCAGCAGCCAAGATACTCACAGGGGCAACACCTTC.

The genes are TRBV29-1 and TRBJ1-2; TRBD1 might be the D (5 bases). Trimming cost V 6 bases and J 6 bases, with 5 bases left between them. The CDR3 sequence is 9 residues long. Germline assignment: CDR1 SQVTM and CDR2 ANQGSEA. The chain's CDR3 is CSVTDGYTF. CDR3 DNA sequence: TGCAGCGTGACAGATGGCTACACCTTC.

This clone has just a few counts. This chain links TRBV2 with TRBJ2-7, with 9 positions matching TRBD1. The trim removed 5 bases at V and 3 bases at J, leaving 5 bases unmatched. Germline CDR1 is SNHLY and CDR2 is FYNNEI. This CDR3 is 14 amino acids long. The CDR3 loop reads CASSRQGGLYEQYF. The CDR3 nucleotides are TGTGCCAGCAGTCGACAGGGGGGCCTCTACGAGCAGTACTTC.

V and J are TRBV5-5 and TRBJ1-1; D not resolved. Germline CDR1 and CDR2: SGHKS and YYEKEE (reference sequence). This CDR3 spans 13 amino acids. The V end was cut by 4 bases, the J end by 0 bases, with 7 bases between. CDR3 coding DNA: TGTGCCAGCAGCAATACAGTGAACACTGAAGCTTTCTTT. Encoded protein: CASSNTVNTEAFF. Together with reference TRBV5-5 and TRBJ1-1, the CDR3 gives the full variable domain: DAGVTQSPTHLIKTRGQQVTLRCSPISGHKSVSWYQQVLGQGPQFIFQYYEKEERGRGNFPDRFSARQFPNYSSELNVNALLLGDSALYLCASSNTVNTEAFFGQGTRLTVV.

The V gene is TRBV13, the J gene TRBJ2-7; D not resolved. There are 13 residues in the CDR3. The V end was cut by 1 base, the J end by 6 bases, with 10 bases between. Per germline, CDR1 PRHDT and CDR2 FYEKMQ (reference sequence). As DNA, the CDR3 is TGTGCCAGCAGCTTAGCGGCCGGGCGCGAGCAGTACTTC. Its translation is CASSLAAGREQYF.

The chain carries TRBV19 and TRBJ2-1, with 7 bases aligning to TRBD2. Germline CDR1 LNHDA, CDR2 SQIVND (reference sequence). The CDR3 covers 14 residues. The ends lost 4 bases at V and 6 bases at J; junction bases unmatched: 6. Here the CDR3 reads CASSTWGLLNEQFF. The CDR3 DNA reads TGTGCCAGTAGTACTTGGGGACTACTCAATGAGCAGTTCTTC.

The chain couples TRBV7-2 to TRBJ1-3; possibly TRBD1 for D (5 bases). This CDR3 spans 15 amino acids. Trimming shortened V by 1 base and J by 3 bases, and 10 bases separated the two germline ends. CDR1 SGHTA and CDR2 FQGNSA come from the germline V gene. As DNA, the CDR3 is TGTGCCAGCAGCTTAGGGGGGGGACGTGGAAACACCATATATTTT. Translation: CASSLGGGRGNTIYF.